This T cell receptor (beta chain) stems from a study of blood T cells in healthy people across ages. Healthy Caucasian individuals from Russia aged roughly 6 to 95 served as donors. Alongside a J-beta primer mix, a sample-barcoded 5' primer served in a second PCR lasting about 6 to 11 cycles. Using its own MiXCR run on the 5' RACE reads, TCRdb lists one record per CDR3 protein. Of 650,000 to 800,000 distinct CDR3 sequences detected, 44% appear once; the ten largest clones hold under 20%. Trimming took off 9 bases at V and 0 bases at J, with 9 bases between the two ends. CDR3 length: 13 amino acids. V gene TRBV12-3 or TRBV12-4 combines with J gene TRBJ1-3; D may be TRBD1 (6 bases). The sequence came from a man aged 55-75 years in good health. The specimen sequenced was blood. In nucleotides, the CDR3 is TGTGCCAGTAGGGGGTTCTCTGGAAACACCATATATTTT. It codes for CASRGFSGNTIYF.